This T cell receptor (beta chain) was sequenced for a study of T cells in Graves' hyperthyroidism and ophthalmopathy. Findings and limits, study-wide: Blood also carried most thyroid clonotypes expanded above 0.001.

V was clipped by 5 bases and J by 1 base; unmatched bases: 3. The germline V gene encodes CDR1 SGHTA and CDR2 FQGTGA. The CDR3 contains 14 residues. RNA transcripts yielded amplified TCR beta CDR3 regions. In the first-round RT-PCR of the TCR CDR3, the HTBI primer set was used. TCRdb analysed the multiplex PCR reads with MiXCR anew, one entry per CDR3 protein. This sample has around 720,000 distinct CDR3 sequences, with 35% found just once. In this sample, this clonotype turned up many times. Its antigen is still unknown. The genes are TRBV7-3 and TRBJ2-7, with 9 bases that match TRBD1. Sequenced: blood. The source of this sequence is a woman between 40 and 55 years old with Graves' hyperthyroidism. CDR3: CASSRGTGSYEQYF. DNA of the CDR3: TGTGCCAGCAGCCGCGGGACAGGGTCCTACGAGCAGTACTTC.